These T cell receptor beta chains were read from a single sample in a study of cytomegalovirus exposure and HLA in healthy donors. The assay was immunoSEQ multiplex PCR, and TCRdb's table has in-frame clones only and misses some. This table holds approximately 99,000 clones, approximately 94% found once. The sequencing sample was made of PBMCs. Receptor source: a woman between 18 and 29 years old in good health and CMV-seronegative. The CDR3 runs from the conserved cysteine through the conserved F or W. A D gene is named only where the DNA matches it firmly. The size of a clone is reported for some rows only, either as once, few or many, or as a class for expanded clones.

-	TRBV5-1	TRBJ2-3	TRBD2	CASSFGLAANTDTQYF	TGCGCCAGCAGCTTTGGACTAGCGGCAAACACAGATACGCAGTATTTT
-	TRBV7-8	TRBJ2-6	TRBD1	CASSPRDSLFSGANVLTF	TGTGCCAGCAGCCCACGGGACAGCCTCTTCTCTGGGGCCAACGTCCTGACTTTC
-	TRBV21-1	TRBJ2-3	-	CASSIEGAPTDTQYF	TGTGCCAGCAGCATTGAGGGGGCCCCGACAGATACGCAGTATTTT
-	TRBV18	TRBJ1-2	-	CATPGIGGYTF	TGTGCCACCCCGGGGATCGGTGGCTACACCTTC
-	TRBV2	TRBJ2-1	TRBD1	CASSEQDRGLGNEQFF	TGTGCCAGCAGTGAACAGGACAGGGGTTTGGGTAATGAGCAGTTCTTC
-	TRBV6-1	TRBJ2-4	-	CASSEPGDRTKNIQYF	TGTGCCAGCAGTGAACCAGGCGATCGAACCAAAAACATTCAGTACTTC
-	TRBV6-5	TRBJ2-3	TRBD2	CASSYLGAGSTDTQYF	TGTGCCAGCAGTTACTTAGGAGCGGGGTCCACAGATACGCAGTATTTT
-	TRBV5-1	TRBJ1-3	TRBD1	CASSVGTEGNTIYF	TGCGCCAGCAGCGTCGGGACAGAGGGGAACACCATATATTTT
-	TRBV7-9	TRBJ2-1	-	CASSSHRDSGEQFF	TGTGCCAGCAGCTCCCATAGGGACTCGGGTGAGCAGTTCTTC
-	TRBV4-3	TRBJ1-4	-	CASSQDGETNEKLFF	TGCGCCAGCAGCCAAGATGGGGAGACTAATGAAAAACTGTTTTTT
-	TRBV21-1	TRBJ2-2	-	CASSIQGALISWAGELFF	TGTGCCAGCAGCATACAGGGGGCTTTAATAAGTTGGGCCGGGGAGCTGTTTTTT
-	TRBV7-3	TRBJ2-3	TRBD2	CASSPERGMGTQYF	TGTGCCAGCAGCCCGGAGCGGGGAATGGGGACGCAGTATTTT
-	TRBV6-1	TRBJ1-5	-	CASSEGRVLQHF	TGTGCCAGCAGTGAAGGGAGGGTGCTCCAGCATTTT
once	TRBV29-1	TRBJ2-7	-	CSVEGSAGGLYEQYF	TGCAGCGTTGAAGGATCGGCAGGGGGGCTCTACGAGCAGTACTTC
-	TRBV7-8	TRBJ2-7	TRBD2	CASSLELAGFLGEQYF	TGTGCCAGCAGCTTAGAACTAGCGGGCTTCCTAGGCGAGCAGTACTTC
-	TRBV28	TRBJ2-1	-	CASSFPSSYNEQFF	TGTGCCAGCAGTTTCCCGAGCTCCTACAATGAGCAGTTCTTC
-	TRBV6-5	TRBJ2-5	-	CASSYSKTTGGETQYF	TGTGCCAGCAGTTACTCTAAGACGACAGGCGGTGAGACCCAGTACTTC
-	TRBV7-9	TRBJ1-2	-	CASSNRANYGYTF	TGTGCCAGCAGCAACAGGGCTAACTATGGCTACACCTTC
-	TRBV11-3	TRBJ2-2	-	CASRSGTNTGELFF	TGTGCCAGCAGATCCGGGACGAACACCGGGGAGCTGTTTTTT
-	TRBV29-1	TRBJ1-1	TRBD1	CSVEDQWDRAIDTEAFF	TGCAGCGTTGAAGATCAATGGGACAGGGCAATTGACACTGAAGCTTTCTTT
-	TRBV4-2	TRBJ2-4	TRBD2	CASSHPLAGGDRAKNIQYF	TGTGCCAGCAGCCACCCACTAGCGGGGGGGGATAGGGCCAAAAACATTCAGTACTTC
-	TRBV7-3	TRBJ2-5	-	CASSSSGAAGETQYF	TGTGCCAGCAGCTCCTCTGGGGCGGCTGGGGAGACCCAGTACTTC
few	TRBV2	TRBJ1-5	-	CASSVLQGSNQPQHF	TGTGCCAGCAGTGTCCTCCAGGGTAGCAATCAGCCCCAGCATTTT
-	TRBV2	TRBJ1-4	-	CASSRDRRDEKLFF	TGTGCCAGCAGTCGCGACAGGCGCGATGAAAAACTGTTTTTT
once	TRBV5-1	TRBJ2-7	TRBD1	CASSMPRDRGSYEQYF	TGCGCCAGCTCAATGCCCCGGGACAGGGGCTCCTACGAGCAGTACTTC
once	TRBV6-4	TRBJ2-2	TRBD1	CATLGQGGGEGTGELFF	TGTGCCACCCTGGGACAGGGCGGAGGTGAAGGGACCGGGGAGCTGTTTTTT
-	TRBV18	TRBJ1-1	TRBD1	CASSSRQGFTEAFF	TGTGCCAGCTCATCCCGACAGGGTTTCACTGAAGCTTTCTTT
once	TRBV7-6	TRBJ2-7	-	CASSLDRVGEQYF	TGTGCCAGCAGCTTAGACAGGGTTGGCGAGCAGTACTTC
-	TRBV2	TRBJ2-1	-	CASSDAGSRYNEQFF	TGTGCCAGCAGTGATGCAGGGTCAAGATACAATGAGCAGTTCTTC
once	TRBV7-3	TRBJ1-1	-	CASSLGGVTEAFF	TGTGCCAGCAGCTTAGGGGGGGTCACTGAAGCTTTCTTT
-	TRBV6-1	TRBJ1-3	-	CASSERRRGTRLSGNTIYF	TGTGCCAGCAGTGAGCGCCGGCGGGGTACAAGACTCTCTGGAAACACCATATATTTT
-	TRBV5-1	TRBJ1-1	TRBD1	CASSLGQGGIMNTEAFF	TGCGCCAGCAGCCTGGGACAGGGTGGAATCATGAACACTGAAGCTTTCTTT
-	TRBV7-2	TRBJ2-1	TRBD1	CASSLAGQGSSYNEQFF	TGTGCCAGCAGCTTAGCAGGACAGGGCAGCTCCTACAATGAGCAGTTCTTC
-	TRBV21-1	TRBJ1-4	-	CASSTKAGTGNEKLFF	TGTGCCAGCAGCACCAAGGCCGGGACAGGCAATGAAAAACTGTTTTTT
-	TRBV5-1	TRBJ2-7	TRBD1	CATRPGQGAYEQYF	TGCGCCACCCGACCGGGACAGGGGGCTTACGAGCAGTACTTC
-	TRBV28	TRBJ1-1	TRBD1	CASSPTGAPNTEAFF	TGTGCCAGCAGTCCTACAGGGGCCCCGAACACTGAAGCTTTCTTT
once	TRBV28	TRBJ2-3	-	CASSPWRVARVDYTQYF	TGTGCCAGCAGCCCTTGGAGGGTAGCGAGGGTAGATTATACGCAGTATTTT
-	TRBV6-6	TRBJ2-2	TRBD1	CASRESPGQGTGELFF	TGTGCCAGCAGAGAGAGTCCGGGACAGGGTACCGGGGAGCTGTTTTTT
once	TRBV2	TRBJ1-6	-	CASSELDTAVGDSPLHF	TGTGCCAGCAGTGAACTGGACACCGCCGTTGGGGATTCACCCCTCCACTTT
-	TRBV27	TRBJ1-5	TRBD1	CATRGRGNQPQHF	TGTGCCACCAGGGGGCGAGGCAATCAGCCCCAGCATTTT
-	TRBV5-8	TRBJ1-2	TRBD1	CASSLRDRHITYTF	TGTGCCAGCAGCTTGAGGGACAGACATATAACCTACACCTTC
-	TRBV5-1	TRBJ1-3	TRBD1	CASSWDPTGFGNTIYF	TGCGCCAGCAGCTGGGACCCGACAGGGTTTGGAAACACCATATATTTT
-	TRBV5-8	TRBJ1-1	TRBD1	CASSLVRGRDTEAFF	TGTGCCAGCAGCTTGGTAAGGGGGCGGGACACTGAAGCTTTCTTT
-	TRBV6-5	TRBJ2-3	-	CASSYKTGDTQYF	TGTGCCAGCAGTTACAAGACGGGGGACACGCAGTATTTT
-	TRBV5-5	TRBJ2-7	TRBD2	CASSRPGGSSEQYF	TGTGCCAGCAGCCGGCCGGGGGGATCGAGCGAGCAGTACTTC
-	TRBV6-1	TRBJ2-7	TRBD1	CASSEAGTGFYEQYF	TGTGCCAGCAGTGAAGCCGGGACAGGGTTCTACGAGCAGTACTTC
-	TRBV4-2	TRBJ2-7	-	CASSHPWGGGSGEQYF	TGTGCCAGCAGCCATCCGTGGGGCGGGGGCTCGGGGGAGCAGTACTTC
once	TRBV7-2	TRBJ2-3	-	CASSLGLAPTDTQYF	TGTGCCAGCAGCTTAGGTCTAGCCCCTACGGATACGCAGTATTTT
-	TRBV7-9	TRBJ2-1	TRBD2	CASSFNSGGNEQFF	TGTGCCAGCAGCTTCAACAGCGGGGGGAATGAGCAGTTCTTC
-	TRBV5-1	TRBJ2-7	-	CASSLAPSREQYF	TGCGCCAGCAGCTTGGCTCCTAGCAGGGAGCAGTACTTC
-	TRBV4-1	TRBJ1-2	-	CASSQWDTNYGYTF	TGCGCCAGCAGCCAATGGGACACCAACTATGGCTACACCTTC
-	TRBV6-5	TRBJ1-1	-	CASRSYSRGSAFF	TGTGCCAGCCGGTCGTACTCCCGGGGGTCAGCTTTCTTT
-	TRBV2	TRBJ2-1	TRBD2	CASTKGSGGANEQFF	TGTGCCAGCACCAAAGGGAGCGGGGGGGCGAATGAGCAGTTCTTC
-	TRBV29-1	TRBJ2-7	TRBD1	CSVKTRTGTEQYF	TGCAGCGTCAAAACACGGACAGGGACCGAGCAGTACTTC
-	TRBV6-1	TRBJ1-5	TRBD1	CASSKQGNQPQHF	TGTGCCAGCAGTAAACAGGGGAACCAGCCCCAGCATTTT
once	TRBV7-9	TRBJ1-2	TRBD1	CASSLAQTTGTGSGYTF	TGTGCCAGCAGCTTAGCCCAGACTACCGGGACAGGGAGCGGCTACACCTTC
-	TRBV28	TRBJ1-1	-	CASSLEGTEAFF	TGTGCCAGCAGTTTGGAGGGAACTGAAGCTTTCTTT
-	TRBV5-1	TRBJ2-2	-	CASSGNGGPTGELFF	TGCGCCAGCAGCGGGAACGGGGGTCCTACCGGGGAGCTGTTTTTT
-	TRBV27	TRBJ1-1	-	CASSLLGSGTEAFF	TGTGCCAGCAGTTTATTAGGGAGCGGCACTGAAGCTTTCTTT
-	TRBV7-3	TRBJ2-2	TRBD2	CASSRTSGESGELFF	TGTGCCAGCAGCCGGACTAGCGGGGAGTCCGGGGAGCTGTTTTTT